This T cell receptor beta chain was identified during a study of shared clonotypes between healthy human individuals. Sequencing was performed with immunoSEQ multiplex PCR; in TCRdb, only in-frame clones are kept and a portion is missing. The repertoire includes about 1 million clones, roughly 80% of them detected once, and approximately 1.5% sits in the top ten. Trimming took off 0 bases at V and 6 bases at J, with 16 bases between the two ends. Germline V lookup: CDR1 SGHDT, CDR2 YYEEEE. CDR3 length: 16 amino acids. The chain joins TRBV5-6 to TRBJ2-1, with D possibly TRBD2 on 6 matching bases. This receptor was obtained from a young man in good health. The source material was memory CD4+ T cells sorted from blood. As for subset: CD45RA-negative fraction. The CDR3 reads CASSLATGGKSNEQFF. The CDR3 coding sequence is TGTGCCAGCAGCTTGGCCACGGGCGGGAAATCCAATGAGCAGTTCTTC.